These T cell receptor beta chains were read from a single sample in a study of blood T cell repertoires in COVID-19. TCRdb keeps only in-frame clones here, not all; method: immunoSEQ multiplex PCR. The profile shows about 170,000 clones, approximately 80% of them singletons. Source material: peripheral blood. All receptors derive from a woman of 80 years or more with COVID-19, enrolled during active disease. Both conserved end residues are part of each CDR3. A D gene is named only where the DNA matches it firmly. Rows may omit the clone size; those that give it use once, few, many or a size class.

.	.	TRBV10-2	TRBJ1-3	TGCGCCAGCAGTGAAGTACAGGGACCTGGAAACACCATATATTTT	CASSEVQGPGNTIYF
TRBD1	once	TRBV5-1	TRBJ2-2	TGCGCCAGCAGCCGGGGACAGGGGGACGCCGGGGAGCTGTTTTTT	CASSRGQGDAGELFF
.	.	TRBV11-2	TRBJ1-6	TGTGCCAGCAGCTTAGGAGGGGAGGGTTCACCCCTCCACTTT	CASSLGGEGSPLHF
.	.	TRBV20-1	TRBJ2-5	TGCAGTGCTAGTAGTACAAATCCTCTAGAGACCCAGTACTTC	CSASSTNPLETQYF
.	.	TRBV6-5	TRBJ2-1	TGTGCCAGCAGTCCGTGGGGGGATGAGCAGTTCTTC	CASSPWGDEQFF
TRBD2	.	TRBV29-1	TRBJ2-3	TGCAGCGGAGGACTAGCGGGGGGCACAGATACGCAGTATTTT	CSGGLAGGTDTQYF
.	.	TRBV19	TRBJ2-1	TGTGCCAGTAGTACCTCAGGGAATGAGCAGTTCTTC	CASSTSGNEQFF
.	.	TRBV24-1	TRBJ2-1	TGTGCCACTACTAGGAGTCTCGACAATGAGCAGTTCTTC	CATTRSLDNEQFF
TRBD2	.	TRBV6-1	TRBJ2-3	TGTGCCAGCAGTGCCGCCGCTAGCGGGGCCGGCACAGATACGCAGTATTTT	CASSAAASGAGTDTQYF
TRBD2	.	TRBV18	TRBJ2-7	TGTGCCAGCTCACCCGGTAGCGGGAGCCCCGACGAGCAGTACTTC	CASSPGSGSPDEQYF
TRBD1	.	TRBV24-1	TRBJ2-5	TGTGCCACCAGTGATCCGGGGATTAGGACAGGGTGGGCCCAAGAGACCCAGTACTTC	CATSDPGIRTGWAQETQYF
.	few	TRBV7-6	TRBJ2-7	TGTGCCAGCAGCCCCGAAGGCAGGCTTCTTTCCTACGAGCAGTACTTC	CASSPEGRLLSYEQYF
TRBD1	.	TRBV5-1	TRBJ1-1	TGCGCCAGCAACACAGGGGGCGGTGTGAACACTGAAGCTTTCTTT	CASNTGGGVNTEAFF
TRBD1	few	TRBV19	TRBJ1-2	TGTGCCAGTAGTATGTCACTGGGACAGGGTATCGGCTACACCTTC	CASSMSLGQGIGYTF
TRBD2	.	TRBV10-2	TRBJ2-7	TGCGCCAGCAGTGACCGGGGGGGCTACGAGCAGTACTTC	CASSDRGGYEQYF
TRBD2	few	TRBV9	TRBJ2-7	TGTGCCAGCAGCGAGGGACCGGGGGGCTACGAGCAGTACTTC	CASSEGPGGYEQYF
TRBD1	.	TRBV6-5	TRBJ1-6	TGTGCCAGCAGTAGAGACAGGGTGAATTCACCCCTCCACTTT	CASSRDRVNSPLHF
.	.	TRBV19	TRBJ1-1	TGTGCCAGTAAAAGTCTGGGACAAACTGAAGCTTTCTTT	CASKSLGQTEAFF
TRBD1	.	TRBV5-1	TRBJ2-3	TGCGCCAGCAGCAACGGACAGGGGGCAGATACGCAGTATTTT	CASSNGQGADTQYF
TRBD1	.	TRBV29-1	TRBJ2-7	TGCAGCGTGGGAAGGACAGGGCTCGTTGGGCAGTACTTC	CSVGRTGLVGQYF
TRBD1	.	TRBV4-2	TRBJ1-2	TGTGCCAGCAGCCCAGGACAGGGTCCCTATGGCTACACCTTC	CASSPGQGPYGYTF
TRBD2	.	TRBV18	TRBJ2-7	TGTGCCAGCTCAAACCCGACTAGCGGGGACTACGAGCAGTACTTC	CASSNPTSGDYEQYF
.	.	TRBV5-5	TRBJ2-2	TGTGCCAGCAGCTTTAGCCGAGGGGGAAGCACCGGGGAGCTGTTTTTT	CASSFSRGGSTGELFF
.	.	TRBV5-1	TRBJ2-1	TGCGCCAGCAGCTTACGCCCCCAGGGGCCGGCATACAATGAGCAGTTCTTC	CASSLRPQGPAYNEQFF
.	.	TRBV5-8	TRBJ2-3	TGTGCCAGCAGCCCGCGGAACACAGATACGCAGTATTTT	CASSPRNTDTQYF
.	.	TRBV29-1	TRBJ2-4	TGCAGCGCCACATTAGCCAAAAACATTCAGTACTTC	CSATLAKNIQYF
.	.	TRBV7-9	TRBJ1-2	TGTGCCAGCAGCCTATCTTCGAACTATGGCTACACCTTC	CASSLSSNYGYTF
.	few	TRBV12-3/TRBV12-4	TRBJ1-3	TGTGCCAGCACCCGTGGAAACACCATATATTTT	CASTRGNTIYF
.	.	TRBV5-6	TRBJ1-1	TGTGCCAGCAGCCTGGATAGAGGGACTGAAGCTTTCTTT	CASSLDRGTEAFF
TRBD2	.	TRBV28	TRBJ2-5	TGTGCCAGCAGTTCGGGGGGTTCGGTACAAGAGACCCAGTACTTC	CASSSGGSVQETQYF
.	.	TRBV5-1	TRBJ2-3	TGCGCCAGCAGCTTGGAAGGTTCCCGGGGTTGGGGAGATACGCAGTATTTT	CASSLEGSRGWGDTQYF
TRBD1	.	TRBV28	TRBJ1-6	TGTGCCAGCAGTTGGACAGGGGATTCACCCCTCCACTTT	CASSWTGDSPLHF
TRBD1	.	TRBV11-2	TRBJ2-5	TGTGCCAGCAGCTTAGTAGGGACAGGGGGGTTCGGGGAGACCCAGTACTTC	CASSLVGTGGFGETQYF
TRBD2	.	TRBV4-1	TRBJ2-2	TGCGCCAGCAGCCAAGGCCCTGTCCAACGGGGGGACACCGGGGAGCTGTTTTTT	CASSQGPVQRGDTGELFF
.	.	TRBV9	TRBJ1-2	TGTGCCAGCAGCGTATATCCTTCGGGAAACTATGGCTACACCTTC	CASSVYPSGNYGYTF
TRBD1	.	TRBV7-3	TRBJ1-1	TGTGCCAGCAGCTTCGGGACAGGGGCTTTCATGAACACTGAAGCTTTCTTT	CASSFGTGAFMNTEAFF
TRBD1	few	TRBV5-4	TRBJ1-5	TGTGCCAGCAGCTTTGCAGGGGGCAGCCAGCCCCAGCATTTT	CASSFAGGSQPQHF
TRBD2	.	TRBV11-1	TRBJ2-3	TGTGCCAGCAGCAGCGGGGGGAAGACAGATACGCAGTATTTT	CASSSGGKTDTQYF
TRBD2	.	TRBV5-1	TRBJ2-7	TGCGCCAGTAAGATAGGCGGGGGGGCCTCCTACGAGCAGTACTTC	CASKIGGGASYEQYF
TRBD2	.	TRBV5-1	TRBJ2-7	TGCGCCAGCAGCTTGGAGGGCGGGAGCCCGGGGGAGCAGTACTTC	CASSLEGGSPGEQYF
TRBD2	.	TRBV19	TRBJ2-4	TGTGCCAGTACCCGACTAGCGGGAGATGCGAACATTCAGTACTTC	CASTRLAGDANIQYF
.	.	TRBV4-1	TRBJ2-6	TGCGCCAGCAGCCAGGGGAGGACAGGTACATCTGGGGCCAACGTCCTGACTTTC	CASSQGRTGTSGANVLTF
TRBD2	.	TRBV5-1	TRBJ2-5	TGCGCCAGCAGCTTGACGTCTAGCGGGAGTGCAGAGACCCAGTACTTC	CASSLTSSGSAETQYF
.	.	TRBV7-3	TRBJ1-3	TGTGCCAGCAGCTTAAGTGGGGCGGTGGAGGGAAACACCATATATTTT	CASSLSGAVEGNTIYF
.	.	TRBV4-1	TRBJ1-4	TGCGCCAGCAGCCAAGACCAGAATAATGAAAAACTGTTTTTT	CASSQDQNNEKLFF
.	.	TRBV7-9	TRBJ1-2	TGTGCCAGCAGCCTCCAGGGGCGAGGGGGCTATGGCTACACCTTC	CASSLQGRGGYGYTF
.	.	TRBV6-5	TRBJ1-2	TGTGCCAGCAGTTACCCCCCCCGGCCCCACCTAGATGGCTACACCTTC	CASSYPPRPHLDGYTF
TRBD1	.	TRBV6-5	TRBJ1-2	TGTGCCAGCAGCGACCGGACAGGATCTAACTATGGCTACACCTTC	CASSDRTGSNYGYTF